This record concerns one T cell receptor beta chain sequence. Its specificity is unknown. CDR1 SGHRS and CDR2 YFSETQ come from the germline V gene. The CDR3 is 13 residues long. The V gene lost 4 bases and the J gene lost 6 bases, with 14 bases spanning the gap. The sample is drawn from a study of cytomegalovirus exposure and HLA in healthy donors. Study background: There were over 350 genotyped donors. Of these, 75% to 90% fell in the genetic ancestry cluster associated with self-reported Caucasian donors. The study, taken as a whole, reports: From TCR beta sequences, most subjects' HLA-A and HLA-B alleles were reportedly predicted accurately. The study recorded over 150 TCR beta chains that were cytomegalovirus-associated.

PCR used 60 Vbeta primers and 13 Jbeta primers. Sequencing used immunoSEQ multiplex PCR; TCRdb keeps in-frame clones, though not all of them. The sample shows 85,000 to 120,000 clones, about 75% of them seen only once. The chain links TRBV5-1 to TRBJ2-7; a weak D match, TRBD2 (6 bases). The TCR comes from a man aged 40-50 years in good health and CMV-seronegative. The specimen sequenced was PBMCs. CDR3 DNA sequence: TGCGCCAGCAGCGTCGGGACTGGAAGCGAGCAGTACTTC. Protein sequence: CASSVGTGSEQYF.